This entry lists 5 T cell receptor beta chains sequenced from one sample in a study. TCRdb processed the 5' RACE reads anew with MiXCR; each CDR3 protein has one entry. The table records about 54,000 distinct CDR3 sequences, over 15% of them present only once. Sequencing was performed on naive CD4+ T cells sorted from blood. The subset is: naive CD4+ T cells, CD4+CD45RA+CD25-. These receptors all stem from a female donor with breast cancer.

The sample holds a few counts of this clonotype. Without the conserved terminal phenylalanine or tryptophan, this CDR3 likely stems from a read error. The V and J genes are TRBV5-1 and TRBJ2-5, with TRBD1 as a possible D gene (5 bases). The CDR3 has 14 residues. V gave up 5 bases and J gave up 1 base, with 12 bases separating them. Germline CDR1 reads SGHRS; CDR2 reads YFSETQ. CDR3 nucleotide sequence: TGCGCCAGCAGTCTCGGGCAGGGCCAAGAGACCCAGTACCTC. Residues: CASSLGQGQETQYL.

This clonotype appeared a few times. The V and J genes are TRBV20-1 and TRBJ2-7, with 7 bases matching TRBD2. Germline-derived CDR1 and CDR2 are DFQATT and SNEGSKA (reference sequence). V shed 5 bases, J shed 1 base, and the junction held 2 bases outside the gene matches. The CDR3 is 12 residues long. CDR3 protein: CSASRGSYEQYF. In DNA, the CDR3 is TGCAGTGCTTCGCGGGGGTCCTACGAGCAGTACTTC.

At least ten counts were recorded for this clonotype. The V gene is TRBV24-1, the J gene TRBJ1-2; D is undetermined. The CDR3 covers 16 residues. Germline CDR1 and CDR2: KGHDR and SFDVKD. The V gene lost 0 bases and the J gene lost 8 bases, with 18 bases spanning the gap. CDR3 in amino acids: CATSDLGPGIDRGYTF. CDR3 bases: TGTGCCACCAGTGATTTGGGCCCCGGGATCGACCGGGGCTACACCTTC.

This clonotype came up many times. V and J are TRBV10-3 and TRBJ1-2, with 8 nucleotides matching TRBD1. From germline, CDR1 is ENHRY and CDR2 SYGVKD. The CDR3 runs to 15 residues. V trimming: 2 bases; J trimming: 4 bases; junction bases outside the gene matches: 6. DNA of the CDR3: TGTGCCATCAGTGAGATGGACAGGGTCTTCTATGGCTACACCTTC. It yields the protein CAISEMDRVFYGYTF.

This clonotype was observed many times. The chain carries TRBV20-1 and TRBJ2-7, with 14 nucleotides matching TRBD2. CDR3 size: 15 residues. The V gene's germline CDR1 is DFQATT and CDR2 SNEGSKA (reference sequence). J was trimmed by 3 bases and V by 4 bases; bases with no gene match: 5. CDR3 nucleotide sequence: TGCAGTGCTAAGGAGACTAGCGGGAGGGGCTACGAGCAGTACTTC. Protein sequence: CSAKETSGRGYEQYF.